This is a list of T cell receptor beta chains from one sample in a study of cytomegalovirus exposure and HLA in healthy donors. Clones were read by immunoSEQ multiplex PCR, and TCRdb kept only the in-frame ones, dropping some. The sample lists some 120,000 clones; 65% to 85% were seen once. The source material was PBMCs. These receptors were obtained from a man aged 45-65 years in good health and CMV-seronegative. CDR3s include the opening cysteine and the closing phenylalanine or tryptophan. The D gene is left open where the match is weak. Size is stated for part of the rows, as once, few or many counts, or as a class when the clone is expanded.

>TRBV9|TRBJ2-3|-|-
TGTGCCAGCAGCCCCAGATCAGTCACCACAGATACGCAGTATTTT
CASSPRSVTTDTQYF
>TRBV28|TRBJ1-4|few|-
TGTGCCAGCAGTTCTTCAGGGACTAATGAAAAACTGTTTTTT
CASSSSGTNEKLFF
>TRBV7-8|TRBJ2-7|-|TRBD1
TGTGCCAGCAGCTCGGACAGGGGTCACGAGCAGTACTTC
CASSSDRGHEQYF
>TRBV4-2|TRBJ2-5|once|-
TGTGCCAGCAGCCAGGCGACCCCAATAGCGGAGACCCAGTACTTC
CASSQATPIAETQYF
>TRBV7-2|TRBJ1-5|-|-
TGTGCCAGCAGCTTCTTCGCAAGGGAGGGTCAGCCCCAGCATTTT
CASSFFAREGQPQHF
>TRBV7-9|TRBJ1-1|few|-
TGTGCCAGCAGCCAGCCAGGGGTCGACACTGAAGCTTTCTTT
CASSQPGVDTEAFF
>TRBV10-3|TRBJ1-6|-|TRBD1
TGTGCCATCGGGACAGCCGATTCACCCCTCCACTTT
CAIGTADSPLHF
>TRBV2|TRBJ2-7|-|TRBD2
TGTGCCAGTGGAATGGGCACGATTTCGGCGGGGGGTCTCTACGAGCAGTACTTC
CASGMGTISAGGLYEQYF
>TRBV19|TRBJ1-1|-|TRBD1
TGTGCCAGTAGTCGCCCTCCCACAGGGGTCAACACTGAAGCTTTCTTT
CASSRPPTGVNTEAFF
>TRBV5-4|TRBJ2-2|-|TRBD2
TGTGCCAGCAGCTTGCGTGGCGGGGGAAACACCGGGGAGCTGTTTTTT
CASSLRGGGNTGELFF
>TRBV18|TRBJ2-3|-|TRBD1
TGTGCCAGCTCACGAAGACAGGGGGCGAACACAGATACGCAGTATTTT
CASSRRQGANTDTQYF
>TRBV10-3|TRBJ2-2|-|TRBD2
TGTGCCATCACCAGAACTAGCGGGGCCGATATCGGGGAGCTGTTTTTT
CAITRTSGADIGELFF
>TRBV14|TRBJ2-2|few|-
TGTGCCAGCAGCCAAGTACGGAGTTTGGGGGAGCTGTTTTTT
CASSQVRSLGELFF
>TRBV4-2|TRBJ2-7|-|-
TGTGCCAGCAGCCCCCACTCAGGGGACCTGCCTCCCTACGAGCAGTACTTC
CASSPHSGDLPPYEQYF
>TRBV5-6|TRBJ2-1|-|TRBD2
TGTGCCAGCAGCCGGGGACTAGCGGGGCCCGGGAATGAGCAGTTCTTC
CASSRGLAGPGNEQFF
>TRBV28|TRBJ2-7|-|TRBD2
TGTGCCAGCAGTTTATTCGGGGGGGCCTACGAGCAGTACTTC
CASSLFGGAYEQYF
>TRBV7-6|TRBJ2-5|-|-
TGTGCCAGCAGCATCTATGGGGCTCAAGAGACCCAGTACTTC
CASSIYGAQETQYF
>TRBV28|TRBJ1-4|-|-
TGTGCCAGCAGTTTAGGGCCTCCATCTGAAAAACTGTTTTTT
CASSLGPPSEKLFF
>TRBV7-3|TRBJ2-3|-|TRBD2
TGTGCCAGCAGCGAGACTAGCGTCGGAGATACGCAGTATTTT
CASSETSVGDTQYF
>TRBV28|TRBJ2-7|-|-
TGTGCCAGCAGTTTTACGGGAGATGGAACTGACGAGCAGTACTTC
CASSFTGDGTDEQYF
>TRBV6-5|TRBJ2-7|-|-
TGTGCCAGCAGTCTCCTGGGGAGGCAGTACTTC
CASSLLGRQYF
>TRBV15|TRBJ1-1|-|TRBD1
TGTGCCACCAGCAGAGAAGCAGACAGGGTGGATGGTGAAGCTTTCTTT
CATSREADRVDGEAFF
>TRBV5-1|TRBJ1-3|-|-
TGCGCCAGCAGCTTGACAGGGACTGGAAACACCATATATTTT
CASSLTGTGNTIYF
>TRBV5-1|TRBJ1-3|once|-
TGCGCCAGCAGCTTGTTTAGCAGCGACTCTGGAAACACCATATATTTT
CASSLFSSDSGNTIYF
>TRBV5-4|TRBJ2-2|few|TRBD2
TGTGCCAGCAGCTTGGGCGGGGGGCCCACCGGGGAGCTGTTTTTT
CASSLGGGPTGELFF
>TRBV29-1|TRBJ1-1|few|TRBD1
TGCAGCGTTGGACAGGGGGCGCGACATCCTGAAGCTTTCTTT
CSVGQGARHPEAFF
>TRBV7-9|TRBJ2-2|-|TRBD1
TGTGCCAGCAGCTTTACAGGGGGAGACACCGGGGAGCTGTTTTTT
CASSFTGGDTGELFF
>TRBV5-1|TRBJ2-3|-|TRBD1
TGCGCCAGCAGCTTACAGGGGCAGATCGCAGATACGCAGTATTTT
CASSLQGQIADTQYF
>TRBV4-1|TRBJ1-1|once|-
TGCGCCCGCAGCCAAGAGGAAAGGGAGGGAGACACTGAAGCTTTCTTT
CARSQEEREGDTEAFF
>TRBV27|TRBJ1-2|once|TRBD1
TGTGCCAGCGCACAGGGGTTGAACGGCTACACCTTC
CASAQGLNGYTF
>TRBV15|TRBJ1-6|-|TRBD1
TGTGCCACCAGCAGCCATGGATACCGGGACAGGGGCATCTATTCACCCCTCCACTTT
CATSSHGYRDRGIYSPLHF
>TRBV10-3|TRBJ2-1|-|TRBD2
TGTGCCATCAGTCAAGCGGGGGGGCCTATAGATGAGCAGTTCTTC
CAISQAGGPIDEQFF
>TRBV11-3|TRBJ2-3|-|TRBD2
TGTGCCAGCAGCCCCAGACTAGCGGGGGGTTCAGATACGCAGTATTTT
CASSPRLAGGSDTQYF
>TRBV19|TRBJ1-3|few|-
TGTGCCAGTAGGGCAGATGGAAACACCATATATTTT
CASRADGNTIYF
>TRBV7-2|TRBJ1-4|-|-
TGTGCCAGCAGCTTATCATCCGTACAGGGTAGAGAAAAACTGTTTTTT
CASSLSSVQGREKLFF
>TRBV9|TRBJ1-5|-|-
TGTGCCAGCAGCGTATCAGTGAATCAGCCCCAGCATTTT
CASSVSVNQPQHF
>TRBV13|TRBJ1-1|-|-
TGTGCCAGCAGCCCTCCGCCAGTGAACACTGAAGCTTTCTTT
CASSPPPVNTEAFF
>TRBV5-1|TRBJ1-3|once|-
TGCGCCAGCAGCTTAGGCAGGGCTTCTGGAAACACCATATATTTT
CASSLGRASGNTIYF
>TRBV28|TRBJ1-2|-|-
TGTGCCAGCAGTTTTGTCAGGGGTGATGGCTACACCTTC
CASSFVRGDGYTF
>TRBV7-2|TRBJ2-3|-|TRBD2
TGTGCCAGCAGCCCCCCCCTGAGCGGGGACGCAGATACGCAGTATTTT
CASSPPLSGDADTQYF
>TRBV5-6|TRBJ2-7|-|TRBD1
TGTGCCATCCCCCGGGACAGGGACTACGAGCAGTACTTC
CAIPRDRDYEQYF
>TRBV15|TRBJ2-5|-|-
TGTGCCATCGGGCAGGGGAGTCAAGAGACCCAGTACTTC
CAIGQGSQETQYF
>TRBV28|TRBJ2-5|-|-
TGTGCCAGCAGTCTCCTAGGGGTCCAAGAGACCCAGTACTTC
CASSLLGVQETQYF
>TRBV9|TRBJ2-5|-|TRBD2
TGTGCCAGCAGCGTAGTTAGCGGGGGTTCAGAGACCCAGTACTTC
CASSVVSGGSETQYF
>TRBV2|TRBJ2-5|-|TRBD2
TGTGCCAGCAGCCTCGGGGGGGCCGGGGAGACCCAGTACTTC
CASSLGGAGETQYF
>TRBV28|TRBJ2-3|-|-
TGTGCCAGCAGACAACATGGGGGGACCGCGGGAGATACGCAGTATTTT
CASRQHGGTAGDTQYF
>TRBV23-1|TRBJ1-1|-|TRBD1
TGCGCCAGCAGCATAGGACAGGACCATCTCACTGAAGCTTTCTTT
CASSIGQDHLTEAFF
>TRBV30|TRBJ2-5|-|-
TGTGCCTGGAGTGTATCAGTCCTAGCCACGGAGACCCAGTACTTC
CAWSVSVLATETQYF
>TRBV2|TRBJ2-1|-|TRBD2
TGTGCCAGCAGGTCTAGCGGGGGGCCCCCTGGCCCCTACAATGAGCAGTTCTTC
CASRSSGGPPGPYNEQFF
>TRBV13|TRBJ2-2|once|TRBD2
TGTGCCAGCAGCCCGGGGGGTTATGCCGGGGAGCTGTTTTTT
CASSPGGYAGELFF
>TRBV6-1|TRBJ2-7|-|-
TGTGCCATTCACCCGGGACAAGCCTACGAGCAGTACTTC
CAIHPGQAYEQYF
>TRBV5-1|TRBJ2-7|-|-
TGCGCCAGCAGATCCGACCCGAAGACAGGTCCGACGCAGTACTTC
CASRSDPKTGPTQYF
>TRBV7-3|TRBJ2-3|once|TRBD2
TGTGCCAGCAGCTTCGTAGCGGGGGGGTGGGGCACAGATACGCAGTATTTT
CASSFVAGGWGTDTQYF
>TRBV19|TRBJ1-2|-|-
TGTGCCAGTAGTATTACAGATAACTATGGCTACACCTTC
CASSITDNYGYTF